The 3 T cell receptor beta chains in this list originate from one sample, sequenced in a study of neurological immune-mediated disorders. TCRdb re-called the 5' RACE reads with MiXCR, one entry per CDR3 protein. The profile covers roughly 28,000 distinct CDR3 sequences, with about 3.5% appearing a single time and 7% taken by the ten largest. The sample was PBMCs. All receptors come from a woman aged 25 to 39 with multiple sclerosis.

This clonotype was seen many times. The V gene is TRBV6-1, the J gene TRBJ2-7; 8 nucleotides line up with TRBD2. The germline gives CDR1 MNHNS, CDR2 SASEGT. V gave up 4 bases and J gave up 3 bases; unmatched junction bases: 5. The CDR3 contains 14 residues. CDR3 amino acids: CASSVQSGSYEQYF. The CDR3 nucleotides are TGTGCCAGCAGTGTACAAAGCGGGAGCTACGAGCAGTACTTC.

This clonotype occurred many times. CDR3 DNA sequence: TGTGCCAGCAGCAAATTGGCTAGCGGGAGGAACACAGATACGCAGTATTTT. Translating gives CASSKLASGRNTDTQYF. The V call is TRBV21-1, the J call TRBJ2-3; TRBD2 is the table's D call, not checked against the DNA. TRBV21-1 is tagged as a pseudogene. There are 17 residues in the CDR3.

Ten or more counts support this clonotype. An end of the junction differs from the germline gene, which may be a read error. V usage is TRBV27 and J usage is TRBJ1-6; D is possibly TRBD1 (5 bases). The CDR3 sequence is 13 residues long. Germline CDR1 MNHEY, CDR2 SMNVEV (reference sequence). The DNA of the CDR3 is TGTGCCAGCACCAGACAGTATGGTTCACCCCTCAACTTT. Its protein is CASTRQYGSPLNF.